This T cell receptor (beta chain) originates from a study of blood T cell repertoires in COVID-19. A remark on this clone: One end of the junction varies from germline; a read error may be responsible.

Authors' data handling: Estimation of nucleated cell counts relied on the amplification of reference gene primers. The repertoire was sequenced with immunoSEQ multiplex PCR; TCRdb's copy has only in-frame clones and lacks some. Clonal size and the V and J genes are those of that table, whereas D and trimming came from the DNA. Of about 210,000 clones listed, approximately 90% are singletons. The CDR3 length is 13 residues. Germline CDR1 reads PRHDT; CDR2 reads FYEKMQ (reference sequence). The TCR was taken from a man aged 25 to 40 with acute or convalescent COVID-19. The V call is TRBV13, the J call TRBJ2-1, with TRBD2 as a possible D gene (6 bases). The sample consisted of peripheral blood. CDR3 loop: CASSPPGLLTQVF. For the CDR3, the DNA is TGTGCCAGCAGCCCACCGGGACTTCTAACTCAGGTCTTC.